One and the same sample provided the 12 T cell receptor beta chains below, sequenced in a study of T cell responses to AZD1222 COVID-19 vaccine. Here immunoSEQ multiplex PCR was the method, and the copy in TCRdb shows in-frame clones only, minus some. This repertoire shows about 85,000 clones, 70% to 90% found once; its top ten account for around 7.7%. Sequenced here: peripheral blood, sampled on day 0 of AZD1222 vaccination. These receptors all come from an adult in good health.

The V and J genes are TRBV10-3 and TRBJ1-5, with 12 bases identical to TRBD1. The ends lost 4 bases at V and 2 bases at J; junction bases unmatched: 15. There are 20 residues in the CDR3. CDR1 and CDR2 (germline): ENHRY, SYGVKD. Written as DNA, the CDR3 is TGTGCCATCAGTGGAAGTGGAGGGACAGGGGGCACCTTAGGCAATCAGCCCCAGCATTTT. Encoded protein: CAISGSGGTGGTLGNQPQHF.

V is TRBV11-2 and J is TRBJ1-6; D remains ambiguous. This CDR3 is built from 16 residues. Looked up from germline, CDR1 is SGHAT and CDR2 is FQNNGV. V was shortened by 7 bases and J by 0 bases, with 13 bases between the two germline ends. CDR3 bases: TGTGCCAGCAACCCGATGGTGGGCTCCTATAATTCACCCCTCCACTTT. This translates into CASNPMVGSYNSPLHF.

J is TRBJ2-2 and V is TRBV10-3; D is tentatively TRBD1 or TRBD2 (6 bases each). There are 16 residues in the CDR3. The germline V and J ends were trimmed by 7 bases and 5 bases, with 20 bases remaining between them. Germline V CDR1 and CDR2: ENHRY, SYGVKD. CDR3 amino acids: CAITRELGAGTGELFF. CDR3 nucleotide sequence: TGTGCCATCACAAGAGAGCTGGGGGCGGGGACCGGGGAGCTGTTTTTT.

The rearrangement uses TRBV19 and TRBJ1-2, with a tentative D call TRBD1 (5 bases). Deletions cut 6 bases from V and 8 bases from J, with 19 bases between. This CDR3 has 14 residues. From germline, CDR1 is LNHDA and CDR2 SQIVND (reference sequence). The CDR3 bases are TGTGCCAGTAGCGAGAGGGGCAATCAATGGGGCTACACCTTC. This codes for CASSERGNQWGYTF.

V and J are TRBV2 and TRBJ2-4, with D possibly TRBD2 on 5 matching bases. The germline V and J ends were trimmed by 6 bases and 6 bases, with 9 bases remaining between them. The length of the CDR3 is 12 residues. Germline V gene lookup returns CDR1 SNHLY and CDR2 FYNNEI. The CDR3 nucleotides are TGTGCCAGCAGGACTAATAGAAACATTCAGTACTTC. Translation: CASRTNRNIQYF.

This chain uses TRBV7-6 with TRBJ1-6, with 7 bases that match TRBD1. CDR1 SGHVS and CDR2 FNYEAQ come from the germline V gene. CDR3 size: 15 residues. V lost 0 bases and J lost 8; bases outside the gene matches: 4. The CDR3 bases are TGTGCCAGCAGCTTAGCCAACAGGGGTGATTCACCCCTCCACTTT. It translates to CASSLANRGDSPLHF.

J is TRBJ2-7 and V is TRBV19, with D maybe TRBD1 (5 bases). Germline V lookup: CDR1 LNHDA, CDR2 SQIVND (reference sequence). The ends were cut back, 3 bases at V and 5 bases at J, with 8 bases in the middle. This CDR3 has 12 amino acids. The chain's CDR3 is CASSIWGHEQYF. The CDR3 nucleotides are TGTGCCAGTAGTATCTGGGGCCACGAGCAGTACTTC.

This chain joins TRBV3-1 (or the pseudogene TRBV3-2) and TRBJ2-1; D might be TRBD1 (6 bases). The length of the CDR3 is 13 residues. Germline-derived CDR1 and CDR2 are LGHDT and YNNKEL (reference sequence). Trimming removed 2 bases from V and 9 bases from J, with 11 bases in between. The CDR3 sequence: CASSQTGSSEQFF. The DNA for the CDR3 is TGTGCCAGCAGCCAAACAGGGAGTAGTGAGCAGTTCTTC.

The count of this clone is one. This sequence joins TRBV30 and TRBJ2-2; D is unresolved. The CDR3 is 12 amino acids. Between the trimmed V and J ends, which lost 3 bases and 6 bases, there was a span of 8 bases. Germline V gene sequence: CDR1 GTSNPN, CDR2 SVGIG (reference sequence). The CDR3 DNA reads as TGTGCCTGGAGACCGGACCCCGGGGAGCTGTTTTTT. It specifies CAWRPDPGELFF.

This clone was seen a handful of times. The chain employs TRBV30 and TRBJ2-6; D is undetermined. The CDR3 runs to 14 residues. Trimming removed 4 bases at V and 0 bases at J, with 7 bases between. The germline V gene encodes CDR1 GTSNPN and CDR2 SVGIG (reference sequence). The CDR3 coding sequence is TGTGCCTGGAATTTGCACTCTGGGGCCAACGTCCTGACTTTC. Protein: CAWNLHSGANVLTF.

This chain connects TRBV6-2 or TRBV6-3 to TRBJ2-1, with D perhaps TRBD2 (5 bases). Trimming took off 0 bases at V and 2 bases at J, with 11 bases between the two ends. The CDR3 sequence is 16 residues long. Germline V gene lookup returns CDR1 MNHEY and CDR2 SVGEGT. CDR3 loop: CASSYSGGSTYNEQFF. The CDR3 nucleotides are TGTGCCAGCAGTTACTCCGGCGGGTCGACCTACAATGAGCAGTTCTTC.

The DNA of the CDR3 is TGTGCCAGCAGTTTAGGCCGCGGACAGGGGTACCACGAGCAGTACTTC. As protein: CASSLGRGQGYHEQYF. The rearrangement uses TRBV27 and TRBJ2-7; TRBD1 matches 9 bases. The CDR3 extends over 16 amino acids. V lost 2 bases and J lost 5; bases outside the gene matches: 10. CDR1 is MNHEY, CDR2 SMNVEV, per germline (reference sequence).